This T cell receptor (beta chain) came from a study of T cell repertoires in cytomegalovirus infection. This clonotype showed up many times. TCRdb re-called the reads with MiXCR, one entry per CDR3 protein. The sample includes about 400,000 distinct CDR3 sequences, around a sixth of them seen just once. V lost 5 bases and J lost 11, with 16 bases in between. This CDR3 has 14 residues. Sequencing was performed on PBMCs. The clonotype originates from a human donor in good health (CMV status not recorded). Some clones in this sample may be carry-over from other donors' samples. The V gene is TRBV12-3 or TRBV12-4, the J gene TRBJ1-6, with D possibly being TRBD1 (6 bases). The CDR3: CASSATGATAPLHF. CDR3 in DNA: TGTGCCAGCAGTGCGACAGGCGCTACGGCACCCCTCCACTTT.